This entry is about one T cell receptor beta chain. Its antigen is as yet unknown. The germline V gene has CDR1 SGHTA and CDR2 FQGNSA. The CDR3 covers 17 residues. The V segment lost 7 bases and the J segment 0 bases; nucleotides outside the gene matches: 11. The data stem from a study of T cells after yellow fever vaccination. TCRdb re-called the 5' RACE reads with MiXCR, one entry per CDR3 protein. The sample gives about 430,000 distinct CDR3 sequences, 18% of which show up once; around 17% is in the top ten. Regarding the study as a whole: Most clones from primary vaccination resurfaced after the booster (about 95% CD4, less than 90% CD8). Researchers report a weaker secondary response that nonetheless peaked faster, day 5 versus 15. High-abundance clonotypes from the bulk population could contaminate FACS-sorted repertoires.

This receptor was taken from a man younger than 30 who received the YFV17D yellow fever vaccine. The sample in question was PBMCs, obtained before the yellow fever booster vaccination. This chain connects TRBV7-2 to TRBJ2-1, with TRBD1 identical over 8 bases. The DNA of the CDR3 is TGTGCCAGCACCACAGGACAGGGTACATTCTCCTACAATGAGCAGTTCTTC. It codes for CASTTGQGTFSYNEQFF.